Shown below are 25 T cell receptor beta chains from a single sample sequenced in a study of cytomegalovirus exposure and HLA in healthy donors. Clones were read by immunoSEQ multiplex PCR, and TCRdb kept only the in-frame ones, dropping some. Found here are roughly 150,000 clones, 86% of them singletons; the top ten hold more than 2%. The sequencing input was PBMCs. The receptor source for this set is a woman younger than 30 in good health and CMV-seronegative.

This clone came up once. The V and J genes are TRBV7-9 and TRBJ2-7; possibly TRBD1 for D (7 bases). In germline, CDR1 is SEHNR, CDR2 FQNEAQ (reference sequence). This CDR3 is 13 amino acids long. Between the trimmed V and J ends, which lost 10 bases and 3 bases, there was a span of 16 bases. CDR3 sequence reads: CATGGTDLYEQYF. The CDR3 nucleotides read TGTGCCACGGGCGGGACAGATCTCTACGAGCAGTACTTC.

V gene TRBV29-1 combines with J gene TRBJ1-5, with D possibly matching TRBD1 (6 bases). V was cut by 6 bases and J by 4 bases, with 16 bases left in between. In germline, CDR1 is SQVTM, CDR2 ANQGSEA. The CDR3 has 14 amino acids. The chain's CDR3 is CSVAPDRTNQPQHF. In DNA, the CDR3 is TGCAGCGTAGCCCCTGACAGGACAAATCAGCCCCAGCATTTT.

The rearrangement links TRBV7-9 to TRBJ2-7, with a weak D call TRBD1 (6 bases). Germline loops: CDR1 SEHNR, CDR2 FQNEAQ (reference sequence). CDR3 length: 13 residues. V lost 3 bases and J lost 0, with 6 bases in between. The CDR3, as DNA: TGTGCCAGCAGCTTGGACAGCTCCTACGAGCAGTACTTC. Translated: CASSLDSSYEQYF.

The chain links TRBV2 to TRBJ2-5, with D possibly matching TRBD2 (5 bases). The CDR3 extends over 13 amino acids. Per the germline V gene, CDR1 is SNHLY and CDR2 is FYNNEI. With 4 bases removed from V and 1 base from J, the gap between germline ends came to 7 bases. The CDR3 DNA reads as TGTGCCAGCAGTGGCCTAGCCCAAGAGACCCAGTACTTC. Amino acid sequence: CASSGLAQETQYF.

The CDR3 reads CASSGGPYTEAFF. CDR3 sequence (DNA): TGTGCCAGTAGTGGAGGCCCCTACACTGAAGCTTTCTTT. The genes are TRBV19 and TRBJ1-1; D gene uncertain. There are 13 residues in the CDR3. The V gene's germline CDR1 is LNHDA and CDR2 SQIVND (reference sequence). V dropped 5 bases and J dropped 3 bases, with 10 bases sitting between them.

This clone was detected only once. The genes are TRBV29-1 and TRBJ2-3; TRBD2 matches at 11 bases. The CDR3 extends over 16 amino acids. J gave up 8 bases and V 3 bases, and 13 bases lay outside the gene matches. Looked up from germline, CDR1 is SQVTM and CDR2 is ANQGSEA. Here the CDR3 reads CSVEDQLAGAHGTQYF. The CDR3, as DNA: TGCAGCGTTGAGGACCAACTAGCGGGGGCCCATGGTACGCAGTATTTT.

The rearrangement links TRBV27 to TRBJ1-1, with 9 nucleotides matching TRBD1. The CDR3 contains 16 residues. Germline V CDR1 and CDR2: MNHEY, SMNVEV (reference sequence). The V and J ends lost 4 bases and 1 base, in that order; junction bases with no gene match: 7. The CDR3 region is CASSWLGQGPNTEAFF. The DNA for the CDR3 is TGTGCCAGCAGTTGGTTAGGACAGGGGCCGAACACTGAAGCTTTCTTT.

CDR3 coding DNA: TGTGCCAGCACTAGCTCTGGGACAGGGAACTACGAGCAGTACTTC. Protein product: CASTSSGTGNYEQYF. The chain recombines TRBV6-6 with TRBJ2-7, with TRBD1 matching over 9 bases. Germline CDR1 reads MNHNY; CDR2 reads SVGAGI (reference sequence). The ends lost 7 bases at V and 3 bases at J; junction bases unmatched: 10. The CDR3 is made up of 15 amino acids.

The chain links TRBV5-1 to TRBJ1-5; a weak D match, TRBD1 (5 bases). This CDR3 is 17 amino acids long. Germline CDR1 is SGHRS and CDR2 is YFSETQ. Trimming stripped 1 base from V and 5 bases from J, with 19 bases between. The CDR3 here is CASSLNPLGKGDQPQHF. In DNA form, the CDR3 reads TGCGCCAGCAGCTTGAACCCGCTGGGGAAAGGGGATCAGCCCCAGCATTTT.

V is TRBV5-1 and J is TRBJ2-1; the D gene is possibly TRBD2 (6 bases). Germline V gene sequence: CDR1 SGHRS, CDR2 YFSETQ. This CDR3 contains 16 residues. V was shortened by 0 bases and J by 0 bases, with 10 bases between the two germline ends. Here the CDR3 reads CASSLAIGGSYNEQFF. The CDR3 DNA follows: TGCGCCAGCAGCTTGGCCATCGGGGGCTCCTACAATGAGCAGTTCTTC.

Written as DNA, the CDR3 is TGTGCCAGCAGCTTAGAGGGGACACCTGACTATGGCTACACCTTC. It codes for CASSLEGTPDYGYTF. The J gene is TRBJ1-2, the V gene TRBV7-2, with D possibly TRBD1 on 6 matching bases. Trimming removed 1 base from V and 3 bases from J, with 12 bases in between. Germline V gives CDR1 SGHTA, CDR2 FQGNSA. The CDR3 has 15 residues. Full variable domain (outside the CDR3, taken from reference TRBV7-2 and TRBJ1-2): GAGVSQSPSNKVTEKGKDVELRCDPISGHTALYWYRQSLGQGLEFLIYFQGNSAPDKSGLPSDRFSAERTGGSVSTLTIQRTQQEDSAVYLCASSLEGTPDYGYTFGSGTRLTVV.

As to this clone: Different DNA sequences within this sample yield the same CDR3. This sequence joins TRBV19 and TRBJ1-5; TRBD1 is a possible D gene (6 bases). Germline CDR1 and CDR2: LNHDA and SQIVND (reference sequence). The CDR3 totals 14 residues. V was pared by 3 bases and J by 4 bases, with 10 bases between. This CDR3 is CASSIRDTNQPQHF. As DNA, the CDR3 is TGTGCCAGTAGTATTAGGGACACTAATCAGCCCCAGCATTTT.

CDR3 sequence: CASSRTSGEFGAKNIQYF. CDR3 in DNA: TGCGCCAGCAGCAGGACTAGCGGGGAGTTCGGAGCCAAAAACATTCAGTACTTC. This chain connects TRBV5-1 to TRBJ2-4, with 12 bases lining up with TRBD2. The CDR3 is 18 amino acids. The germline V gene has CDR1 SGHRS and CDR2 YFSETQ. V gave up 4 bases and J gave up 0 bases; unmatched junction bases: 8. Combining the CDR3 with reference TRBV5-1 and TRBJ2-4 gives the whole variable domain KAGVTQTPRYLIKTRGQQVTLSCSPISGHRSVSWYQQTPGQGLQFLFEYFSETQRNKGNFPGRFSGRQFSNSRSEMNVSTLELGDSALYLCASSRTSGEFGAKNIQYFGAGTRLSVL.

This chain links TRBV7-3 with TRBJ1-1, with D possibly being TRBD1 (6 bases). The CDR3 runs 14 residues. Germline CDR1 reads SGHTA; CDR2 reads FQGTGA. Trimming cost V 5 bases and J 6 bases, with 16 bases left between them. This CDR3 is CASSPRGGGAEAFF. The CDR3 nucleotides are TGTGCCAGCAGCCCACGTGGAGGGGGGGCTGAAGCTTTCTTT. Full variable domain (remainder filled in from reference TRBV7-3 and TRBJ1-1): GAGVSQTPSNKVTEKGKYVELRCDPISGHTALYWYRQSLGQGPEFLIYFQGTGAADDSGLPNDRFFAVRPEGSVSTLKIQRTERGDSAVYLCASSPRGGGAEAFFGQGTRLTVV.

The chain combines TRBV4-3 with TRBJ2-1; D gene ambiguous. Trimming shortened V by 0 bases and J by 7 bases, and 16 bases separated the two germline ends. The CDR3 is made up of 16 amino acids. CDR1 and CDR2 from the germline V gene are LGHNA and YSLEER. CDR3 protein: CASSQEEYSRRNEQFF. The CDR3 nucleotides read TGCGCCAGCAGCCAAGAAGAGTACTCAAGAAGAAATGAGCAGTTCTTC.

The V call is TRBV6-1, the J call TRBJ1-2; perhaps TRBD1 as D (6 bases). The CDR3 consists of 14 residues. CDR1 MNHNS and CDR2 SASEGT come from the germline V gene. V was cut by 6 bases and J by 1 base, with 12 bases left in between. The CDR3 coding sequence is TGTGCCAGCAGGAGGACAGCGATTAACTATGGCTACACCTTC. It yields the protein CASRRTAINYGYTF.

The chain has TRBV4-3 and TRBJ2-6; weak D call: TRBD2 (6 bases). Germline V lookup: CDR1 LGHNA, CDR2 YSLEER. The V end was cut by 0 bases, the J end by 4 bases, with 13 bases between. The CDR3 runs 17 residues. The CDR3 sequence is CASSQDRAGPGANVLTF. The CDR3 bases are TGCGCCAGCAGCCAAGATCGGGCGGGGCCCGGGGCCAACGTCCTGACTTTC.

J is TRBJ2-7 and V is TRBV6-1; D not resolved. Between the trimmed V and J ends, which lost 2 bases and 0 bases, there was a span of 11 bases. CDR3 length: 15 residues. Germline V gene sequence: CDR1 MNHNS, CDR2 SASEGT. The CDR3 DNA sequence: TGTGCCAGCAGTGAATACAGATTCCCCTCCTACGAGCAGTACTTC. This gives the protein CASSEYRFPSYEQYF.

This sequence joins TRBV6-1 and TRBJ2-7; no reliable D call. The CDR3 runs to 11 residues. V dropped 0 bases and J dropped 12 bases, with 9 bases sitting between them. The germline gives CDR1 MNHNS, CDR2 SASEGT. The CDR3 nucleotides read TGTGCCAGCAGTGAAGCGTCCTTGTGGTACTTC. Translating gives CASSEASLWYF.

This chain uses TRBV18 with TRBJ2-5; tentatively, D is TRBD1 (6 bases). CDR1 is KGHSH, CDR2 LQKENI, per germline. Between the trimmed V and J ends, which lost 3 bases and 2 bases, there was a span of 13 bases. There are 15 residues in the CDR3. The CDR3 loop reads CASSPFGTQQETQYF. CDR3 bases: TGTGCCAGCTCACCGTTCGGGACACAGCAAGAGACCCAGTACTTC.

This clone appeared a few times. V and J are TRBV19 and TRBJ1-1; D is perhaps TRBD1 (6 bases). V lost 9 bases, J lost 1 base, and 15 bases lay in between. This CDR3 spans 14 amino acids. Germline-derived CDR1 and CDR2 are LNHDA and SQIVND (reference sequence). Written as DNA, the CDR3 is TGTGCCAGCATAGCCGGGACACAGAACACTGAAGCTTTCTTT. This codes for CASIAGTQNTEAFF.

The chain has TRBV19 and TRBJ1-4; TRBD1 aligns across 8 bases. CDR3 length: 15 amino acids. Trimming took 5 bases from V and 8 from J; bases not matched to a gene: 10. Germline CDR1 reads LNHDA; CDR2 reads SQIVND (reference sequence). This chain's CDR3 is CASSSRTGLKEKLFF. DNA for the CDR3: TGTGCCAGTAGTTCCCGGACAGGGTTAAAAGAAAAACTGTTTTTT. The complete variable domain, with remaining parts taken from reference TRBV19 and TRBJ1-4, reads DGGITQSPKYLFRKEGQNVTLSCEQNLNHDAMYWYRQDPGQGLRLIYYSQIVNDFQKGDIAEGYSVSREKKESFPLTVTSAQKNPTAFYLCASSSRTGLKEKLFFGSGTQLSVL.

The chain couples TRBV2 to TRBJ1-5; a weak D match, TRBD1 (5 bases). CDR3 size: 17 residues. Germline assignment: CDR1 SNHLY and CDR2 FYNNEI. Trimming took 2 bases from V and 6 from J, leaving 20 bases between them. Here the CDR3 DNA reads TGTGCCAGCAGTGAACGAGGCGGGGGAGGTTTAGGTCAGCCCCAGCATTTT. Translating it yields CASSERGGGGLGQPQHF.

The chain recombines TRBV21-1 with TRBJ2-5; TRBD1, the table's D call, lacks a check against the DNA. TRBV21-1 is described as a pseudogene. This CDR3 comprises 17 residues. The CDR3 DNA follows: TGTGCCAGCAACTATACCAGGAGGGGGCCTAAGCAAGAGACCCAGTACTTC. Translated: CASNYTRRGPKQETQYF.

J is TRBJ2-4 and V is TRBV5-1; possible D gene TRBD1, 6 bases. This CDR3 has 21 residues. Trimming removed 4 bases at V and 0 bases at J, with 29 bases between. Germline V gene data show CDR1 as SGHRS and CDR2 as YFSETQ. The CDR3 region has the DNA TGCGCCAGCAGCCGGAGTTTACAGGGCGGTCTAAACGCGATAGCCAAAAACATTCAGTACTTC. This codes for CASSRSLQGGLNAIAKNIQYF.